The entry below describes one TCR beta chain. There are 17 residues in the CDR3. The germline CDR1 and CDR2 sequences are SEHNR and FQNEAQ (reference sequence). V lost 3 bases, J lost 7 bases, and 23 bases lay in between. TCRdb ran MiXCR on the 5' RACE reads and lists one entry per CDR3 protein. Here the sample spans approximately 340,000 distinct CDR3 sequences, over 10% being singletons. The sample originates from a study of T-cell memory formation after mild COVID-19. Specimen: PBMCs or a T cell subset sorted from them (not recorded which). The rearrangement joins TRBV7-9 to TRBJ2-3; the D gene is possibly TRBD2 (6 bases). This TCR was sampled from a young man who had mild COVID-19 (a few samples of this study predate the infection). Cell type and time point are not known. CDR3 DNA sequence: TGTGCCAGCAGCTTCTTAGGAGGAGGACTACCGTTTAATACGCAGTATTTT. Translated, it gives CASSFLGGGLPFNTQYF.